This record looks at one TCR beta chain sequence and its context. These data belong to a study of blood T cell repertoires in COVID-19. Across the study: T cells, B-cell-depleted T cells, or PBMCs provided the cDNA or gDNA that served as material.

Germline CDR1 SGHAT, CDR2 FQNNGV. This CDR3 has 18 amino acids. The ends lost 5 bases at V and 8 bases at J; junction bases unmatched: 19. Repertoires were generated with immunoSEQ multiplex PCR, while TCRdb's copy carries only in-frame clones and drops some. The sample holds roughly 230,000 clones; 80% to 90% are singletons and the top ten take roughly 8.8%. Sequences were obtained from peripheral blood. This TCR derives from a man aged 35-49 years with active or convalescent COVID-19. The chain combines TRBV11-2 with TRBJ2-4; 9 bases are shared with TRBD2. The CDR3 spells CASSLRRGAGGFGDIQYF. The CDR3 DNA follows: TGTGCCAGCAGCCTCCGACGCGGGGCGGGAGGGTTTGGAGACATTCAGTACTTC.